These 25 T cell receptor beta chains were all obtained from the same sample, sequenced in a study of T cells in Graves' hyperthyroidism and ophthalmopathy. The TCR beta CDR3 regions underwent amplification using RNA transcripts as the source. TCR CDR3 underwent first-round RT-PCR with the HTBI primer set. TCRdb re-called the multiplex PCR reads with MiXCR, one entry per CDR3 protein. The repertoire holds 250,000 to 350,000 distinct CDR3 sequences, with over 15% as singletons. The specimen was blood. The receptors were gathered from a woman in her sixties or seventies with Graves' ophthalmopathy.

This clonotype was seen a few times. This chain joins TRBV27 and TRBJ2-7, with a weak D call TRBD1 (5 bases). Germline CDR1 reads MNHEY; CDR2 reads SMNVEV (reference sequence). Trimming left V 4 bases short and J 4 bases short, with 20 bases between. This CDR3 is 16 amino acids long. CDR3 nucleotide sequence: TGTGCCAGCAGTTCCACAAGGGGCCCGGCGCGGTACGAGCAGTACTTC. Its translation: CASSSTRGPARYEQYF.

The CDR3 DNA sequence: TGTGCCAGCAGAATTAAGGGGGGTTACGAGCAGTACTTC. Encoded protein: CASRIKGGYEQYF. V gene TRBV3-1 combines with J gene TRBJ2-7; possibly TRBD1 or TRBD2 for D (6 bases each). Germline-derived CDR1 and CDR2 are LGHDT and YNNKEL (reference sequence). The CDR3 covers 13 residues. V lost 6 bases to trimming and J lost 4 bases, with 13 bases between them.

The CDR3: CASSLSVGGAKNIQYF. In DNA form, the CDR3 reads TGTGCCAGCAGCCTATCTGTGGGGGGAGCCAAAAACATTCAGTACTTC. V and J are TRBV28 and TRBJ2-4; tentatively, D is TRBD2 (6 bases). CDR3 length equals 16 residues. Germline V gene lookup returns CDR1 MDHEN and CDR2 SYDVKM. The V gene lost 6 bases and the J gene lost 0 bases, with 15 bases spanning the gap.

This CDR3 is CASSGTARGTEAFF. The CDR3 DNA sequence: TGTGCCAGCAGTGGGACAGCCCGAGGCACTGAAGCTTTCTTT. The J gene is TRBJ1-1, the V gene TRBV6-1; D may be TRBD1 (6 bases). The V gene's germline CDR1 is MNHNS and CDR2 SASEGT. With 4 bases removed from V and 4 bases from J, the gap between germline ends came to 13 bases. The CDR3 has 14 residues.

This rearrangement joins TRBV7-8 to TRBJ1-3, with D tentatively TRBD1 (6 bases). The CDR3 totals 17 residues. V was trimmed by 0 bases and J by 3 bases, leaving 15 bases between them. Per germline, CDR1 SGHVS and CDR2 FQNEAQ. The CDR3 sequence is CASSLALRGAGGNTIYF. In nucleotides, the CDR3 is TGTGCCAGCAGCTTAGCGCTGCGGGGGGCGGGTGGAAACACCATATATTTT.

The table lists this clonotype with many counts. The DNA of the CDR3 is TGTGCCATCAGTGAGTCAGAGGTAGGGTTAGCGCAAGCTTTCTTT. Encoded protein: CAISESEVGLAQAFF. J is TRBJ1-1 and V is TRBV10-3; D gene uncertain. CDR3 size: 15 residues. Germline V CDR1 and CDR2: ENHRY, SYGVKD. V lost 0 bases and J lost 9, with 17 bases in between.

The V gene is TRBV20-1, the J gene TRBJ2-7; tentative D call: TRBD2 (6 bases). The CDR3 length is 14 residues. V was trimmed by 3 bases and J by 8 bases, leaving 20 bases between them. CDR1 is DFQATT, CDR2 SNEGSKA, per germline (reference sequence). Here the CDR3 DNA reads TGCAGTGCTAGCGGGCTAGCGTGCCCCGACAAGCAGTACTTC. Translation gives CSASGLACPDKQYF.

In regard to this clonotype: One base away lies a much larger clone, so this may be a sequencing read error. V gene TRBV7-9 combines with J gene TRBJ2-4; perhaps TRBD1 as D (6 bases). Trimming stripped 3 bases from V and 0 bases from J, with 12 bases between. The germline CDR1 and CDR2 sequences are SEHNR and FQNEAQ (reference sequence). CDR3 size: 16 residues. The CDR3: CASSLDSSVAKNIQYF. CDR3 DNA: TGTGCCAGCAGCTTGGACAGTTCGGTAGCCAAAAACATTCAGTACTTC.

This clonotype has at least ten counts. The V and J genes are TRBV20-1 and TRBJ2-7; D might be TRBD2 (6 bases). The V gene lost 3 bases and the J gene lost 5 bases, with 11 bases spanning the gap. This CDR3 contains 12 residues. The germline gives CDR1 DFQATT, CDR2 SNEGSKA (reference sequence). CDR3 DNA sequence: TGCAGTGCTAGGCGGACTAAAAACGAGCAGTACTTC. It encodes CSARRTKNEQYF.

This clonotype was seen ten or more times. The chain links TRBV9 to TRBJ1-1; D is undetermined. The CDR3 sequence is 13 residues long. Trimming pared 5 bases from V and 1 base from J, leaving 9 bases between. From germline, CDR1 is SGDLS and CDR2 YYNGEE. The CDR3 reads CASSTTGNTEAFF. Written as DNA, the CDR3 is TGTGCCAGCAGTACCACGGGGAACACTGAAGCTTTCTTT.

This clonotype was found many times. The V call is TRBV15, the J call TRBJ2-1, with D perhaps matching TRBD2 (6 bases). With 3 bases removed from V and 8 bases from J, the gap between germline ends came to 20 bases. CDR1 is LNHNV and CDR2 is YYDKDF in the germline V gene (reference sequence). The CDR3 is 16 amino acids. CDR3 residues: CATSRPSDSRGDEQFF. The CDR3 DNA follows: TGTGCCACCAGCAGGCCATCTGACTCCCGCGGGGATGAGCAGTTCTTC.

The V call is TRBV29-1, the J call TRBJ2-7, with a tentative D call TRBD1 (7 bases). The CDR3 runs 12 residues. CDR1 and CDR2 from the germline V gene are SQVTM and ANQGSEA. Trimming shortened V by 7 bases and J by 4 bases, and 14 bases separated the two germline ends. The CDR3 is CSAAGQSYEQYF. The CDR3 nucleotides are TGCAGCGCCGCGGGACAGAGTTACGAGCAGTACTTC.

This clonotype appeared a few times. V and J are TRBV6-1 and TRBJ2-5; D may correspond to TRBD1 or TRBD2 (6 bases each). V was cut by 7 bases and J by 1 base, with 13 bases left in between. The CDR3 consists of 14 residues. CDR1 is MNHNS, CDR2 SASEGT, per germline. CDR3 amino acids: CASKGGTGQETQYF. The CDR3 region has the DNA TGTGCCAGCAAAGGGGGGACGGGCCAAGAGACCCAGTACTTC.

At least ten counts were recorded for this clonotype. This chain uses TRBV27 with TRBJ2-5; no clear D gene. The CDR3 sequence is 16 residues long. The germline gives CDR1 MNHEY, CDR2 SMNVEV (reference sequence). Between the trimmed V and J ends, which lost 3 bases and 6 bases, there was a span of 20 bases. CDR3 nucleotides: TGTGCCAGCAGTTTGTATTCCGTGGAAAGGGAACAGACCCAGTACTTC. Amino acid sequence: CASSLYSVEREQTQYF.

The chain employs TRBV7-2 and TRBJ2-1, with D possibly matching TRBD2 (7 bases). Germline-derived CDR1 and CDR2 are SGHTA and FQGNSA. The V end lost 5 bases, the J end lost 4 bases, and 18 bases lay between the germline ends. There are 16 residues in the CDR3. In DNA, the CDR3 is TGTGCCAGCAGCCATTCCGTGGGGGGGCCTTACAATGAGCAGTTCTTC. Its protein is CASSHSVGGPYNEQFF.

This clonotype appeared a few times. The rearrangement links TRBV29-1 to TRBJ2-7, with TRBD1 matching 7 bases. The ends lost 5 bases at V and 0 bases at J; junction bases unmatched: 7. There are 14 residues in the CDR3. The germline V gene has CDR1 SQVTM and CDR2 ANQGSEA. CDR3 amino acids: CSVRDSIYSYEQYF. For the CDR3, the DNA is TGCAGCGTTCGGGACAGCATTTACTCCTACGAGCAGTACTTC.

The table lists this clonotype with a few counts. The V call is TRBV20-1, the J call TRBJ1-2; D uncertain. The CDR3 has 11 residues. Per the germline V gene, CDR1 is DFQATT and CDR2 is SNEGSKA (reference sequence). The ends were cut back, 4 bases at V and 8 bases at J, with 11 bases in the middle. CDR3 DNA: TGCAGTGCTACGGTACGGGGAGGCTACACCTTC. This encodes CSATVRGGYTF.

This clonotype showed up many times. This chain links TRBV3-1 with TRBJ2-1; D may be TRBD1 or TRBD2 (5 bases each). The ends were cut back, 4 bases at V and 3 bases at J, with 13 bases in the middle. The CDR3 consists of 15 residues. Germline CDR1 and CDR2: LGHDT and YNNKEL (reference sequence). CDR3 coding DNA: TGTGCCAGCAGCCCGGCCGGGACGCTCTACAATGAGCAGTTCTTC. It codes for CASSPAGTLYNEQFF.

This clonotype has only a few counts. V gene TRBV24-1 combines with J gene TRBJ2-7; perhaps TRBD2 as D (6 bases). V lost 6 bases and J lost 4, with 18 bases in between. CDR1 is KGHDR and CDR2 is SFDVKD in the germline V gene. The CDR3 consists of 15 residues. CDR3 residues: CATSPGVGPLYEQYF. CDR3 DNA sequence: TGTGCCACCAGTCCGGGAGTGGGTCCCCTTTACGAGCAGTACTTC.

The chain carries TRBV6-2 or TRBV6-3 and TRBJ2-3; D remains unclear. From germline, CDR1 is MNHEY and CDR2 SVGEGT. V lost 2 bases to trimming and J lost 5 bases, with 14 bases between them. The CDR3 totals 15 residues. DNA for the CDR3: TGTGCCAGCAGTTACGGTAGCTTCAGGAAAGATACGCAGTATTTT. Its translation is CASSYGSFRKDTQYF.

This clonotype was counted only a few times. DNA of the CDR3: TGCAGTGCCGGGGCGGACGCTAACTTGCGGGGCAATGAGCAGTTCTTC. This sequence encodes CSAGADANLRGNEQFF. The chain recombines TRBV20-1 with TRBJ2-1, with D possibly TRBD2 on 6 matching bases. V lost 6 bases, J lost 6 bases, and 24 bases lay in between. Germline CDR1 reads DFQATT; CDR2 reads SNEGSKA (reference sequence). CDR3 length: 16 residues.

There are many counts of this clonotype. The chain recombines TRBV28 with TRBJ2-7, with a weak D call TRBD1 (7 bases). V lost 7 bases and J 5 bases, leaving 18 bases between the germline ends. Per germline, CDR1 MDHEN and CDR2 SYDVKM. This CDR3 is 14 amino acids long. The CDR3 nucleotides are TGTGCCAGCACCTCAATCAGGGGGAGGAACGAGCAGTACTTC. This encodes CASTSIRGRNEQYF. The variable domain in full, with the rest retrieved from reference TRBV28 and TRBJ2-7, is DVKVTQSSRYLVKRTGEKVFLECVQDMDHENMFWYRQDPGLGLRLIYFSYDVKMKEKGDIPEGYSVSREKKERFSLILESASTNQTSMYLCASTSIRGRNEQYFGPGTRLTVT.

The CDR3 bases are TGTGCCAGCAGCTGGGACAGGGAGGTGGAAGCCCAGCATTTT. Translated, it gives CASSWDREVEAQHF. The rearrangement uses TRBV7-2 and TRBJ1-5; 9 nucleotides agree with TRBD1. The V segment lost 4 bases and the J segment 11 bases; nucleotides outside the gene matches: 9. This CDR3 spans 14 amino acids. Germline V gene data show CDR1 as SGHTA and CDR2 as FQGNSA.

This clonotype was recorded a few times. The chain combines TRBV5-4 with TRBJ2-3; D is undetermined. With 0 bases removed from V and 1 base from J, the gap between germline ends came to 6 bases. This CDR3 spans 14 amino acids. Germline V gives CDR1 SGHNT, CDR2 YYREEE (reference sequence). In DNA form, the CDR3 reads TGTGCCAGCAGCTTGGACAGTGGCACAGATACGCAGTATTTT. Its translation: CASSLDSGTDTQYF.

This clonotype was counted many times. CDR3 loop: CASMPFRTGGTDTQYF. The CDR3, as DNA: TGTGCCAGCATGCCCTTTAGGACAGGGGGCACAGATACGCAGTATTTT. J is TRBJ2-3 and V is TRBV12-3 or TRBV12-4, with TRBD1 matching over 9 bases. The CDR3 is 16 amino acids. The J segment lost 1 base and the V segment lost 7 bases, leaving 9 bases of the junction unmatched.